This T cell receptor (gamma chain) was identified in a study of gamma-delta chains in newborns, infants, children. Study details: Polyclonal expansion of innate γδ T cells after birth follows microbial exposure.

TCRdb re-analyzed the reads via CATT. There are about 1,200 gamma-chain clones in the sample; about 2.5% occur only once, and roughly 20% lies in the top ten. Judged by abundance, this clone is hyperexpanded (1% or more). Additional DNA sequences in this sample encode the identical CDR3. J lost 4 bases, V lost 4 bases, and 0 bases had no gene match. Germline V CDR1 and CDR2: VENAVY, YDSYNSRV. This CDR3 has 12 amino acids. This receptor was taken from a child who was a newborn, infant or young child, either healthy, febrile or measles-vaccinated (not recorded which). The chain joins TRGV8 to TRGJP1. Sequencing was performed on blood. In nucleotides, the CDR3 is TGTGCCACCTGGGACACTGGTTGGTTCAAGATATTT. Its translation: CATWDTGWFKIF.